What follows describes a single TCR beta chain. This specimen comes from a study of T cell changes during pregnancy in multiple sclerosis. V lost 7 bases, J lost 7 bases, and 11 bases lay in between. The V gene's germline CDR1 is SQVTM and CDR2 ANQGSEA. This CDR3 contains 11 residues. Method: immunoSEQ multiplex PCR; TCRdb's copy keeps in-frame clones and lacks some. The sample consists of 30,000 to 40,000 clones, about 94% of them appearing once. The sequences come from CD4+ T cells from peripheral blood mononuclear cells, collected in the second trimester of pregnancy. The J gene is TRBJ2-1, the V gene TRBV29-1; D might be TRBD1 (6 bases). This receptor was identified in a female donor with multiple sclerosis, enrolled in a pregnancy study. DNA for the CDR3: TGCAGCGCAATAACAGGGAATGAGCAGTTCTTC. Its translation: CSAITGNEQFF.